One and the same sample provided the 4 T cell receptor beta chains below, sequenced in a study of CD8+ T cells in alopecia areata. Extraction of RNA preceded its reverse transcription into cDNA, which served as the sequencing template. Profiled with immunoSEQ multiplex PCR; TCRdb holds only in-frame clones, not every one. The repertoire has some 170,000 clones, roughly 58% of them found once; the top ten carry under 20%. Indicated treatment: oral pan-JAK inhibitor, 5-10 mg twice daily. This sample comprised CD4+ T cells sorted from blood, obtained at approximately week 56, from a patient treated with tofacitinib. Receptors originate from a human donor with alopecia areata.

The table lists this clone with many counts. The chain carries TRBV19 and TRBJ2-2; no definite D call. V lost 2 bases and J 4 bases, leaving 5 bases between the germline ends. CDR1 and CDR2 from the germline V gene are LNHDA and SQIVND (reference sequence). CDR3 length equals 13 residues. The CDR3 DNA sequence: TGTGCCAGTAGTATATCAGGCACCGGGGAGCTGTTTTTT. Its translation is CASSISGTGELFF.

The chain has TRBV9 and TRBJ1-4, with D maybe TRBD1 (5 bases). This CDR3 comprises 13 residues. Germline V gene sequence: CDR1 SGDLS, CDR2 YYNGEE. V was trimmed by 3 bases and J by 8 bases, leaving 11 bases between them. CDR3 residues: CASSEAGGEKLFF. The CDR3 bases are TGTGCCAGCAGCGAGGCCGGGGGGGAAAAACTGTTTTTT.

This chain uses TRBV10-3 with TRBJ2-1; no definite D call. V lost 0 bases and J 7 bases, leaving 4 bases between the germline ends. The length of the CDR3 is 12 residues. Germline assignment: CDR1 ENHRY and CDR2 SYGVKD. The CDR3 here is CAISESLNEQFF. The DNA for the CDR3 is TGTGCCATCAGTGAGTCCTTGAATGAGCAGTTCTTC.

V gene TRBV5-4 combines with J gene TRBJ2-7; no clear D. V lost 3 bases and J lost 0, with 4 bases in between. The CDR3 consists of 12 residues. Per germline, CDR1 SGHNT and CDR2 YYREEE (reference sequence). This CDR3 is CASSSPSYEQYF. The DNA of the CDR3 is TGTGCCAGCAGCTCCCCCTCCTACGAGCAGTACTTC.